These 19 T cell receptor beta chains share one sample of origin, sequenced in a study of cytomegalovirus exposure and HLA in healthy donors. The study ran its PCR with 60 Vbeta and 13 Jbeta primers. Data came from immunoSEQ multiplex PCR; TCRdb stores just in-frame clones and leaves some out. In the table there are about 120,000 clones, 60% to 80% of which are singletons. Input material: PBMCs. All receptors come from a human donor in good health.

The genes are TRBV28 and TRBJ1-6; maybe TRBD1 (6 bases). The V gene's germline CDR1 is MDHEN and CDR2 SYDVKM. The CDR3 loop spans 14 amino acids. V was pared by 3 bases and J by 10 bases, with 13 bases between. The CDR3 region has the DNA TGTGCCAGCAGTTTTCGGACAGTTCCATCACCCCTCCACTTT. Its translation: CASSFRTVPSPLHF.

The rearrangement uses TRBV6-5 and TRBJ1-1; TRBD1 matches 10 bases. The CDR3 sequence is 13 residues long. V trimming: 2 bases; J trimming: 6 bases; junction bases outside the gene matches: 0. Germline CDR1 MNHEY, CDR2 SVGAGI. The CDR3 protein is CASSYGTGAEAFF. The CDR3, as DNA: TGTGCCAGCAGTTACGGGACAGGGGCTGAAGCTTTCTTT.

This clone was detected only once. The chain employs TRBV5-1 and TRBJ2-7, with TRBD1 matching 9 bases. Germline lookup yields CDR1 SGHRS and CDR2 YFSETQ. V was clipped by 4 bases and J by 2 bases; unmatched bases: 7. There are 15 residues in the CDR3. This CDR3 is CASSIRQGVPYEQYF. CDR3 nucleotides: TGCGCCAGCAGCATCCGACAGGGGGTCCCCTACGAGCAGTACTTC.

This clone showed up just once. The V and J genes are TRBV6-6 and TRBJ2-7, with 9 bases fitting TRBD1. This CDR3 is built from 15 residues. CDR1 and CDR2 (germline): MNHNY, SVGAGI (reference sequence). J lost 1 base, V lost 0 bases, and 1 base had no gene match. The CDR3 DNA follows: TGTGCCAGCAGTTACTCTGGACAGGGGTCCTACGAGCAGTACTTC. Translating it yields CASSYSGQGSYEQYF.

CDR3: CASSSTGDPNQPQHF. CDR3 in DNA: TGCGCCAGCAGCTCGACAGGGGACCCCAATCAGCCCCAGCATTTT. The chain joins TRBV5-1 to TRBJ1-5, with TRBD1 identical over 8 bases. Germline CDR1 SGHRS, CDR2 YFSETQ. The CDR3 runs to 15 residues. The trim removed 3 bases at V and 3 bases at J, leaving 5 bases unmatched.

The genes are TRBV29-1 and TRBJ1-2; D ambiguous. The CDR3 extends over 12 amino acids. Trimming shortened V by 6 bases and J by 2 bases, and 10 bases separated the two germline ends. The germline V gene has CDR1 SQVTM and CDR2 ANQGSEA. Here the CDR3 DNA reads TGCAGCGTCCCAGCAGGAAACTATGGCTACACCTTC. Encoded protein: CSVPAGNYGYTF.

The J gene is TRBJ1-5, the V gene TRBV29-1; D is unclear. Trimming removed 4 bases from V and 7 bases from J, with 11 bases in between. The CDR3 runs 12 residues. Germline V gene data show CDR1 as SQVTM and CDR2 as ANQGSEA. The CDR3 DNA reads TGCAGCGTTGGCACCGCCGGGCAGCCCCAGCATTTT. Translating it yields CSVGTAGQPQHF.

This clone was seen more than once but under ten times. This chain connects TRBV25-1 to TRBJ2-2; TRBD2 matches at 13 bases. CDR3 size: 16 residues. CDR1 is MGHDK and CDR2 is SYGVNS in the germline V gene. J lost 5 bases, V lost 5 bases, and 5 bases had no gene match. The CDR3 region is CASSRGTSGATGELFF. In DNA, the CDR3 is TGTGCCAGCAGTCGCGGGACTAGCGGGGCGACCGGGGAGCTGTTTTTT.

The V call is TRBV6-6, the J call TRBJ1-1; 7 bases fit TRBD1. Trimming cost V 3 bases and J 6 bases; bases outside gene matches: 7. CDR3 length: 14 residues. The germline V gene encodes CDR1 MNHNY and CDR2 SVGAGI (reference sequence). CDR3 protein: CASSYPGGSAEAFF. In DNA, the CDR3 is TGTGCCAGCAGTTATCCAGGGGGAAGCGCTGAAGCTTTCTTT.

The chain links TRBV6-5 to TRBJ1-2; 7 bases agree with TRBD1. The CDR3 runs 16 residues. CDR1 and CDR2 (germline): MNHEY, SVGAGI. Germline trimming cut 2 bases from V and 4 bases from J; bases unmatched to any gene: 10. In DNA form, the CDR3 reads TGTGCCAGCAGTTACCGTGACAGGGAGAAAGGCTATGGCTACACCTTC. The encoded protein is CASSYRDREKGYGYTF.

Regarding this clone: The sample has other DNA sequences that encode this CDR3 too. This chain uses TRBV5-1 with TRBJ2-3; TRBD2 agrees at 14 bases. CDR3 length equals 16 residues. With 3 bases clipped from V and 1 base from J, the junction kept 1 base outside the gene matches. The germline CDR1 and CDR2 sequences are SGHRS and YFSETQ. As DNA, the CDR3 is TGCGCCAGCAGCTCGGGACTAGCGGGAGGCACAGATACGCAGTATTTT. The encoded protein is CASSSGLAGGTDTQYF.

The V gene is TRBV6-5, the J gene TRBJ2-1; D is uncertain. Germline V gene sequence: CDR1 MNHEY, CDR2 SVGAGI. V was cut by 4 bases and J by 2 bases, with 15 bases left in between. The CDR3 is 16 amino acids. CDR3 sequence: CASSSSTRRPYNEQFF. In DNA, the CDR3 is TGTGCCAGCAGTTCCTCGACACGACGACCCTACAATGAGCAGTTCTTC.

The chain has TRBV28 and TRBJ2-7; 14 nucleotides line up with TRBD2. The CDR3 extends over 17 amino acids. V was pared by 6 bases and J by 7 bases, with 14 bases of the junction left unmatched. Germline loops: CDR1 MDHEN, CDR2 SYDVKM. The CDR3 nucleotides are TGTGCCAGCAGCTACCCCGGGACTAGCGGGAGAATATTGGAGCAGTACTTC. The encoded protein is CASSYPGTSGRILEQYF.

The chain joins TRBV6-5 to TRBJ1-1, with 7 bases that match TRBD1. The V gene's germline CDR1 is MNHEY and CDR2 SVGAGI. The CDR3 has 15 amino acids. V shed 0 bases and J 6 bases; nucleotides not matched to a gene: 7. CDR3 region: CASSYSTGRFAEAFF. DNA of the CDR3: TGTGCCAGCAGTTACTCGACAGGGAGGTTCGCTGAAGCTTTCTTT.

The rearrangement links TRBV28 to TRBJ1-2, with D uncertain. V shed 3 bases and J shed 1 base, with 21 bases lying between them. There are 18 residues in the CDR3. Per the germline V gene, CDR1 is MDHEN and CDR2 is SYDVKM. CDR3 residues: CASSFPSAGMWGNYGYTF. In DNA, the CDR3 is TGTGCCAGCAGTTTCCCATCCGCGGGGATGTGGGGTAACTATGGCTACACCTTC.

The chain is built from TRBV5-1 and TRBJ1-4; D is possibly TRBD1 (5 bases). Germline lookup yields CDR1 SGHRS and CDR2 YFSETQ. The V end lost 4 bases, the J end lost 6 bases, and 13 bases lay between the germline ends. The CDR3 length is 14 residues. CDR3 in amino acids: CASSLTQGDEKLFF. The DNA for the CDR3 is TGCGCCAGCAGCCTGACACAAGGGGATGAAAAACTGTTTTTT.

This clone was detected only once. The gene calls are TRBV28 and TRBJ2-7, with 9 bases fitting TRBD1. This CDR3 is built from 17 residues. Trimming removed 5 bases from V and 3 bases from J; junction bases left unmatched: 14. Germline loops: CDR1 MDHEN, CDR2 SYDVKM. CDR3 residues: CASSPTNPTGGNYEQYF. For the CDR3, the DNA is TGTGCCAGCAGTCCCACCAATCCTACAGGGGGCAACTACGAGCAGTACTTC.

The chain uses TRBV6-4 and TRBJ1-2; 8 bases fit TRBD1. Losses at the gene ends were 5 bases for V and 5 bases for J; bases not matched to a gene: 10. Germline assignment: CDR1 MRHNA and CDR2 SNTAGT. The CDR3 is 15 residues long. The CDR3 DNA reads TGTGCCAGCAGTCCTGACAGGGGTCCATTTTATGGCTACACCTTC. Its translation: CASSPDRGPFYGYTF.

This chain connects TRBV11-2 to TRBJ2-1, with TRBD1 identical over 7 bases. CDR3 length: 14 residues. Germline-derived CDR1 and CDR2 are SGHAT and FQNNGV. Trimming took 5 bases from V and 6 from J; bases not matched to a gene: 7. CDR3 in DNA: TGTGCCAGCAGCCCAAGAGACAGGGCCAATGAGCAGTTCTTC. Residues: CASSPRDRANEQFF.